This section outlines one TCR beta chain sequence together with its context. What it recognizes is unknown. Method: immunoSEQ multiplex PCR; TCRdb's copy keeps in-frame clones and lacks some. The sample contains some 20,000 clones, about 79% of which appear only once. In germline, CDR1 is GTSNPN, CDR2 SVGIG (reference sequence). The V and J ends lost 1 base and 5 bases respectively, with 8 bases between them. The length of the CDR3 is 12 residues. The data were taken from a study of STAT5B mutations in CD4+ large granular lymphocyte leukemia. In the study overall: Among healthy donors, a particular HLA allele went with more CDR3 'QG' motifs. Study-wide results and caveats: Top patient clones used TRBV06 genes more often: 8/27 versus 2/35 in controls.

This chain joins TRBV30 and TRBJ2-5; the D gene is possibly TRBD2 (6 bases). The sequenced sample was CD4+ T cells from blood buffy coats. The clonotype comes from a human donor in good health. The CDR3 reads CAWSGLAETQYF. CDR3 nucleotides: TGTGCCTGGAGTGGGCTAGCGGAGACCCAGTACTTC.